A single sample is the source of the 2 T cell receptor beta chains below, sequenced in a study of T cells in Graves' hyperthyroidism and ophthalmopathy. RNA transcripts gave rise to amplified TCR beta CDR3 regions. Researchers ran a first-round RT-PCR on the TCR CDR3 using the HTBI primer set. TCRdb passed the multiplex PCR reads through MiXCR, listing each CDR3 protein once. This sample yields approximately 380,000 distinct CDR3 sequences, of which 15% to 20% are seen a single time; 40% to 45% belongs to the top ten. Sequences were obtained from blood. These receptors were obtained from a man in his late teens or twenties with Graves' ophthalmopathy.

The table lists this clonotype with many counts. The rearrangement joins TRBV2 to TRBJ2-5; D uncertain. The CDR3 loop spans 12 amino acids. The germline V gene encodes CDR1 SNHLY and CDR2 FYNNEI. Trimming cost V 8 bases and J 4 bases, with 11 bases left between them. In nucleotides, the CDR3 is TGTGCCAGCTCATCGGAGCTAGAGACCCAGTACTTC. Protein: CASSSELETQYF. The full variable domain, with the rest looked up from reference TRBV2 and TRBJ2-5, is EPEVTQTPSHQVTQMGQEVILRCVPISNHLYFYWYRQILGQKVEFLVSFYNNEISEKSEIFDDQFSVERPDGSNFTLKIRSTKLEDSAMYFCASSSELETQYFGPGTRLLVL.

The rearrangement uses TRBV6-1 and TRBJ1-2, with D possibly being TRBD1 (5 bases). This CDR3 comprises 18 residues. V was shortened by 0 bases and J by 6 bases, with 23 bases between the two germline ends. From germline, CDR1 is MNHNS and CDR2 SASEGT. DNA of the CDR3: TGTGCCAGCAGTGAAGCTTGGTGGCAGGGTAATCGAGGAGATGGCTACACCTTC. This sequence encodes CASSEAWWQGNRGDGYTF.